Following are 7 T cell receptor beta chains from one sample sequenced in a study of OX40 agonist ivuxolimab in advanced cancers. Sequencing was performed with immunoSEQ multiplex PCR; in TCRdb, only in-frame clones are kept and a portion is missing. The table includes about 48,000 clones, approximately 89% detected once. Here the sequenced sample was CD4+ or CD8+ T cells sorted from blood, taken in a trial of the OX40 agonist ivuxolimab. The receptors originated from an adult with an advanced solid tumor such as melanoma, head and neck, liver or kidney cancer.

This chain uses TRBV2 with TRBJ1-1; a possible D gene is TRBD1 (5 bases). Germline values: CDR1 SNHLY, CDR2 FYNNEI. Trimming pared 9 bases from V and 1 base from J, leaving 12 bases between. This CDR3 has 13 amino acids. CDR3 protein: CARRTGENTEAFF. The CDR3, as DNA: TGTGCCAGGAGAACGGGGGAGAACACTGAAGCTTTCTTT.

The chain carries TRBV7-2 and TRBJ2-1; TRBD2 aligns across 7 bases. V lost 6 bases to trimming and J lost 2 bases; unmatched junction nucleotides: 10. In germline, CDR1 is SGHTA, CDR2 FQGNSA. The CDR3 has 16 amino acids. The DNA for the CDR3 is TGTGCCAGCAGACCCATTAAGCGGGGACCCTACAATGAGCAGTTCTTC. Its protein is CASRPIKRGPYNEQFF.

The chain uses TRBV4-1 and TRBJ1-5, with D unclear. V was cut by 6 bases and J by 0 bases, with 15 bases left in between. The CDR3 runs 16 residues. The germline V gene encodes CDR1 MGHRA and CDR2 YSYEKL. CDR3 nucleotide sequence: TGCGCCAGCAGACCCGCCGAGGTATCTAGCAATCAGCCCCAGCATTTT. It yields the protein CASRPAEVSSNQPQHF.

The chain uses TRBV10-3 and TRBJ1-2; D remains unclear. V was clipped by 2 bases and J by 5 bases, with 9 bases between them. CDR3 length: 13 residues. The germline gives CDR1 ENHRY, CDR2 SYGVKD. The CDR3 here is CAISEIGLYGYTF. The CDR3 DNA follows: TGTGCCATCAGTGAGATCGGACTATATGGCTACACCTTC.

The rearrangement joins TRBV2 to TRBJ1-1, with TRBD1 as a possible D gene (5 bases). The CDR3 contains 13 residues. Germline CDR1 reads SNHLY; CDR2 reads FYNNEI. The CDR3 sequence: CAVEFWRGTEAFF. The CDR3 nucleotides read TGTGCAGTTGAGTTCTGGAGGGGAACTGAAGCTTTCTTT.

The rearrangement joins TRBV7-6 to TRBJ2-7; 11 bases are shared with TRBD1. Germline V gene sequence: CDR1 SGHVS, CDR2 FNYEAQ. The trim removed 4 bases at V and 3 bases at J, leaving 5 bases unmatched. The CDR3 is 15 residues long. This CDR3 reads CASSSADRGLYEQYF. The CDR3 DNA follows: TGTGCCAGCAGCTCCGCGGACAGGGGGCTCTACGAGCAGTACTTC.

The CDR3 reads CASSFKGLETQYF. DNA of the CDR3: TGTGCCAGCAGCTTTAAAGGGCTGGAGACCCAGTACTTC. The chain couples TRBV7-9 to TRBJ2-5; the D is unclear. V was clipped by 3 bases and J by 5 bases, with 10 bases between them. This CDR3 spans 13 amino acids. Germline CDR1 SEHNR, CDR2 FQNEAQ (reference sequence). Combining the CDR3 with reference TRBV7-9 and TRBJ2-5 gives the whole variable domain DTGVSQNPRHKITKRGQNVTFRCDPISEHNRLYWYRQTLGQGPEFLTYFQNEAQLEKSRLLSDRFSAERPKGSFSTLEIQRTEQGDSAMYLCASSFKGLETQYFGPGTRLLVL.